The rows below give T cell receptor beta chains drawn from one sample of a study of T-cell reconstitution after alpha-beta-depleted transplantation in children. MiXCR was run by TCRdb on the PCR reads, yielding one entry per CDR3 protein. The sample lists 800,000 to 1,000,000 distinct CDR3 sequences; roughly 29% were seen once. The source material was PBMCs, mostly from graft donor cells, sampled 360 days after TCRalphabeta/CD19-depleted stem cell transplant. These TCRs come from a boy under two years old who had a stem cell transplant for SCID, so the T cells may come from the graft donor. CDR3s include the opening cysteine and the closing phenylalanine or tryptophan. Fields, in order: clone size, J gene, V gene, D gene, CDR3 DNA, CDR3 protein. The D gene is left open where the match is weak. The listing skips clone size in some rows; elsewhere it reads once, few, many or a size class.

. TRBJ2-5 TRBV7-2 . TGTGCCAGCAGCCTGACAGGGAGGACCCAAGAGACCCAGTACTTC CASSLTGRTQETQYF
. TRBJ2-5 TRBV20-1 TRBD2 TGCAGTGCTAGAAGAGCGGGGGCGCAAGAGACCCAGTACTTC CSARRAGAQETQYF
few TRBJ2-3 TRBV20-1 . TGCAGTGCTACCGGAATGGGCACAGATACGCAGTATTTT CSATGMGTDTQYF
once TRBJ2-1 TRBV5-1 . TGCGCCAGCAGCCGAATCCCTTACAATGAGCAGTTCTTC CASSRIPYNEQFF
. TRBJ1-2 TRBV20-1 . TGCAGTGCTAGAGATACGGGGGTTTTTTATGGCTACACCTTC CSARDTGVFYGYTF
. TRBJ2-4 TRBV5-1 . TGCGCCAGCAGCTTTTACACAGGCATCGGGAGTAACATTCAGTACTTC CASSFYTGIGSNIQYF
. TRBJ2-5 TRBV12-3/TRBV12-4 TRBD2 TGTGCCAGCAGCCGAAGCGGGGGGCTCCTCCAAGAGACCCAGTACTTC CASSRSGGLLQETQYF
. TRBJ2-3 TRBV5-1 TRBD2 TGCGCCAGCAGCACGAATGGGGGGGGAGCAGATACGCAGTATTTT CASSTNGGGADTQYF
. TRBJ2-4 TRBV15 TRBD1 TGTGCCACCAGCAGAGCTCCTGACAGGGTAAAATACTTC CATSRAPDRVKYF
. TRBJ2-2 TRBV15 . TGTGCCACCAGCACTAAGTCCCGAACCGGGGAGCTGTTTTTT CATSTKSRTGELFF
. TRBJ2-5 TRBV10-2 . TGCGCCAGCAGTGTGCGGGGCAGGGAAGAGACCCAGTACTTC CASSVRGREETQYF
. TRBJ1-1 TRBV6-2/TRBV6-3 . TGTGCCAGCAGTTCCCCGGGGGGAGGGAGCACTGAAGCTTTCTTT CASSSPGGGSTEAFF
. TRBJ2-7 TRBV12-3/TRBV12-4 . TGTGCCAGCAGCTCCCGGAAAAGCTCCTACGAGCAGTACTTC CASSSRKSSYEQYF
. TRBJ2-7 TRBV28 TRBD2 TGTGCCAGCAGACCGACTAGCGGGGAATACGAGCAGTACTTC CASRPTSGEYEQYF
. TRBJ2-7 TRBV4-2 TRBD2 TGTGCCAGCAGCCAAGATGGGACTAGCGGAAGCTACGAGCAGTACTTC CASSQDGTSGSYEQYF
few TRBJ1-4 TRBV20-1 . TGCAGTGCTAAGCCAGAGTCGCTGGGAGGAAAACTGTTTTTT CSAKPESLGGKLFF
. TRBJ2-3 TRBV5-1 TRBD2 TGCGCCAGCAGCTTCGACGGGACTAGCGTGGGCACAGATACGCAGTATTTT CASSFDGTSVGTDTQYF
. TRBJ1-1 TRBV7-8 . TGTGCCAGCAGCTTAGCGGCAGGACACACTGAAGCTTTCTTT CASSLAAGHTEAFF
few TRBJ1-1 TRBV2 . TGTGCCAGCAGTACCCAGACCGCTCCGAGAGCTTTCTTT CASSTQTAPRAFF
few TRBJ2-5 TRBV5-1 TRBD1 TGCGCCAGCAGCTTGGGACAGGGGCTCTACCAAGAGACCCAGTACTTC CASSLGQGLYQETQYF
. TRBJ2-5 TRBV20-1 . TGCAGTGATAAGGGTTGGGAGACCCAGTACTTC CSDKGWETQYF
many TRBJ2-7 TRBV20-1 . TGCAGTGCTAGAGGGGAAAACGAGCAGTACTTC CSARGENEQYF
. TRBJ2-5 TRBV10-2 . TGCGCCAGCAGTGTAGGGAGCCCCCAAGAGACCCAGTACTTC CASSVGSPQETQYF
many TRBJ1-3 TRBV29-1 . TGCAGCGTTTCCCTCAACAGTGGTAACACCATATATTTT CSVSLNSGNTIYF
. TRBJ2-4 TRBV29-1 . TGCAGCGTTTGGGTGGCAGACGGAAACATTCAGTACTTC CSVWVADGNIQYF
few TRBJ2-7 TRBV7-8 . TGTGCCAGCAGCTTAAAGATGGCAGGGTCCTACGAGCAGTACTTC CASSLKMAGSYEQYF